What follows are 26 T cell receptor beta chains derived from one specimen sequenced in a study of T cells after yellow fever vaccination. TCRdb recomputed calls from the 5' RACE reads with MiXCR, one row per CDR3 protein. The profile covers 65,000 to 90,000 distinct CDR3 sequences, with roughly 14% appearing a single time and 20% to 25% taken by the ten largest. Source: CD8+ T cells not binding an NS4B(214-222) dextramer, sorted from PBMCs, taken roughly 20 days after the first yellow fever vaccination. Every receptor here comes from a man aged 18 to 30 who received the YFV17D yellow fever vaccine.

This clonotype was observed many times. This sequence joins TRBV5-6 and TRBJ2-1; D assignment may be TRBD1 or TRBD2 (6 bases each). From germline, CDR1 is SGHDT and CDR2 YYEEEE. Trimming removed 5 bases at V and 2 bases at J, with 11 bases between. The CDR3 spans 14 residues. CDR3 amino acids: CASSKGGPYNEQFF. The CDR3 nucleotides read TGTGCCAGCAGTAAGGGGGGCCCCTACAATGAGCAGTTCTTC.

The chain employs TRBV29-1 and TRBJ1-2; a weak D match, TRBD1 (5 bases). Trimming removed 1 base from V and 3 bases from J, with 6 bases in between. Germline V lookup: CDR1 SQVTM, CDR2 ANQGSEA. The CDR3 extends over 12 amino acids. DNA of the CDR3: TGCAGCGTTGAAGGAGGGGACTATGGCTACACCTTC. Protein sequence: CSVEGGDYGYTF.

The chain joins TRBV6-1 to TRBJ1-1, with 9 positions matching TRBD1. The CDR3 runs to 15 residues. V shed 5 bases, J shed 4 bases, and the junction held 8 bases outside the gene matches. From germline, CDR1 is MNHNS and CDR2 SASEGT. The CDR3 DNA is TGTGCCAGCAGTCCCCGGGGGACAGGGTCCACTGAAGCTTTCTTT. The encoded protein is CASSPRGTGSTEAFF.

The chain joins TRBV3-1 to TRBJ1-4; D remains unclear. V lost 0 bases and J lost 7, with 12 bases in between. The CDR3 is 15 residues long. Germline V CDR1 and CDR2: LGHDT, YNNKEL (reference sequence). The CDR3 loop is CASSQDSQDTEKLFF. The CDR3 nucleotides read TGTGCCAGCAGCCAAGATTCGCAGGATACTGAAAAACTGTTTTTT.

The chain links TRBV4-3 to TRBJ2-6; D is ambiguous. V shed 1 base and J shed 0 bases, with 7 bases lying between them. CDR1 and CDR2 (germline): LGHNA, YSLEER. The CDR3 is 16 amino acids. The DNA of the CDR3 is TGCGCCAGCAGCCAAGCGGCCTTCTCTGGGGCCAACGTCCTGACTTTC. Amino acid sequence: CASSQAAFSGANVLTF.

This clonotype has a handful of counts. The J gene is TRBJ1-2, the V gene TRBV7-6, with 9 bases that match TRBD1. With V trimmed by 5 bases and J by 8 bases, 12 bases remained unmatched. The CDR3 loop spans 15 amino acids. The germline gives CDR1 SGHVS, CDR2 FNYEAQ. CDR3 nucleotides: TGTGCCAGCAGCCTAACCCTAACAGGGGGCAGCGGCTACACCTTC. This sequence encodes CASSLTLTGGSGYTF.

This clonotype appeared a few times. The chain links TRBV12-3 or TRBV12-4 to TRBJ2-2; D unresolved. V lost 5 bases and J lost 4, with 8 bases in between. CDR3 length: 13 amino acids. DNA for the CDR3: TGTGCCAGCAGTGAGGAGTTCACCGGGGAGCTGTTTTTT. Its protein product is CASSEEFTGELFF.

This chain joins TRBV11-2 and TRBJ2-1; D remains ambiguous. Germline V gene data show CDR1 as SGHAT and CDR2 as FQNNGV. Trimming removed 8 bases at V and 2 bases at J, with 10 bases between. The CDR3 contains 13 residues. The CDR3 nucleotides are TGTGCCAGCCTGAACGCACCCTACAATGAGCAGTTCTTC. The encoded protein is CASLNAPYNEQFF.

V and J are TRBV6-1 and TRBJ2-7; D possibly corresponds to TRBD1 (8 bases). V lost 7 bases to trimming and J lost 1 base, with 17 bases between them. This CDR3 contains 15 residues. Germline V gene data show CDR1 as MNHNS and CDR2 as SASEGT. CDR3 sequence (DNA): TGTGCCAGCAACCAAGGACAGGGACTATCCTACGAGCAGTACTTC. It is translated as CASNQGQGLSYEQYF.

The V gene is TRBV6-2 or TRBV6-3, the J gene TRBJ2-7; no clear D. Trimming took off 11 bases at V and 1 base at J, with 24 bases between the two ends. Germline CDR1 is MNHEY and CDR2 is SVGEGT. CDR3 length: 16 residues. In nucleotides, the CDR3 is TGTGCCTTTCCTCGGCCGAGGCGACTCTCTTCCTACGAGCAGTACTTC. Its protein is CAFPRPRRLSSYEQYF.

This clonotype has only a few counts. The chain carries TRBV12-3 or TRBV12-4 and TRBJ2-5; a possible D gene is TRBD1 (6 bases). V was pared by 1 base and J by 2 bases, with 14 bases between. The CDR3 runs to 16 residues. CDR3 in amino acids: CASSLDQTGNQETQYF. CDR3 nucleotide sequence: TGTGCCAGCAGTTTAGACCAGACAGGCAATCAAGAGACCCAGTACTTC.

This clonotype was counted a few times. The chain employs TRBV5-4 and TRBJ2-7, with D possibly matching TRBD1 (6 bases). The CDR3 spans 14 residues. Trimming shortened V by 3 bases and J by 2 bases, and 12 bases separated the two germline ends. CDR1 is SGHNT, CDR2 YYREEE, per germline (reference sequence). CDR3 protein: CASSSMDRPYEQYF. Written as DNA, the CDR3 is TGTGCCAGCAGCTCGATGGACAGACCCTACGAGCAGTACTTC.

This clonotype has a handful of counts. This rearrangement joins TRBV5-1 to TRBJ2-1; 7 positions agree with TRBD1. The CDR3 consists of 12 residues. Unmatched junction bases numbered 8, after V lost 4 bases and J lost 13 bases. Germline V gives CDR1 SGHRS, CDR2 YFSETQ. The CDR3 spells CASSKQGLEQFF. The CDR3 nucleotides are TGCGCCAGCAGCAAACAGGGGTTAGAACAGTTCTTC.

This clonotype came up a few times. The chain is built from TRBV11-2 and TRBJ2-2; 8 bases align to TRBD1. Germline loops: CDR1 SGHAT, CDR2 FQNNGV. CDR3 length: 15 residues. J was trimmed by 6 bases and V by 1 base; bases with no gene match: 4. The chain's CDR3 is CASSLVQGGPGELFF. CDR3 nucleotides: TGTGCCAGCAGCTTAGTACAGGGGGGACCCGGGGAGCTGTTTTTT.

This clonotype came up once. The rearrangement uses TRBV4-3 and TRBJ2-4; TRBD1 agrees at 11 bases. CDR1 and CDR2 from the germline V gene are LGHNA and YSLEER. The CDR3 contains 16 residues. V was pared by 0 bases and J by 8 bases, with 6 bases of the junction left unmatched. The CDR3 sequence is CASSQERDRGLDIQYF. The CDR3 DNA reads TGCGCCAGCAGCCAAGAACGGGACAGGGGGTTGGACATTCAGTACTTC.

This clonotype was counted between two and nine times. This chain uses TRBV7-9 with TRBJ1-1; D call uncertain. The CDR3 extends over 15 amino acids. Germline V gene data show CDR1 as SEHNR and CDR2 as FQNEAQ (reference sequence). V gave up 2 bases and J gave up 1 base, with 11 bases separating them. CDR3 sequence (DNA): TGTGCCAGCAGCTTAACCGCCAGAGCGAACACTGAAGCTTTCTTT. Translating gives CASSLTARANTEAFF.

The chain uses TRBV6-5 and TRBJ2-2; 8 nucleotides agree with TRBD1. Germline loops: CDR1 MNHEY, CDR2 SVGAGI. The CDR3 extends over 15 amino acids. V was pared by 6 bases and J by 3 bases, with 6 bases of the junction left unmatched. In DNA form, the CDR3 reads TGTGCCAGCAGCCCAAAGACAGGGGACACCGGGGAGCTGTTTTTT. Translated, it gives CASSPKTGDTGELFF.

V gene TRBV5-5 combines with J gene TRBJ2-1; unclear D gene. This CDR3 spans 15 amino acids. V was shortened by 0 bases and J by 2 bases, with 9 bases between the two germline ends. Per the germline V gene, CDR1 is SGHKS and CDR2 is YYEKEE (reference sequence). CDR3 protein: CASSLEAPTYNEQFF. The CDR3 coding sequence is TGTGCCAGCAGCTTGGAGGCTCCTACCTACAATGAGCAGTTCTTC.

The chain couples TRBV4-1 to TRBJ2-5; D gene unclear. Trimming stripped 3 bases from V and 3 bases from J, with 11 bases between. The CDR3 consists of 14 residues. Germline V lookup: CDR1 MGHRA, CDR2 YSYEKL. CDR3 in amino acids: CASSQPSREETQYF. The CDR3, as DNA: TGCGCCAGCAGCCAGCCGAGTCGGGAAGAGACCCAGTACTTC.

This clonotype was recorded a few times. The chain is built from TRBV30 and TRBJ2-7; D is ambiguous. CDR1 and CDR2 (germline): GTSNPN, SVGIG (reference sequence). This CDR3 is 12 amino acids long. Trimming left V 0 bases short and J 5 bases short, with 8 bases between. CDR3 in amino acids: CAWSVRLDEQYF. DNA of the CDR3: TGTGCCTGGAGTGTAAGGCTAGACGAGCAGTACTTC.

This clonotype was detected only a few times. V is TRBV6-2 or TRBV6-3 and J is TRBJ2-7; D may be TRBD1 (6 bases). The CDR3 consists of 14 residues. CDR1 and CDR2 from the germline V gene are MNHEY and SVGEGT. V lost 10 bases to trimming and J lost 5 bases, with 21 bases between them. The CDR3 sequence is CATTQGQGSNEQYV. The CDR3 DNA reads TGTGCCACCACCCAAGGGCAGGGGAGCAACGAGCAGTACGTC.

The sample holds a few counts of this clonotype. CDR3 nucleotides: TGTGCCACCAGCGACAGGGGCAACACCGGGGAGCTGTTTTTT. Its translation is CATSDRGNTGELFF. This chain joins TRBV15 and TRBJ2-2; 8 bases are a match to TRBD1. Trimming cost V 5 bases and J 2 bases; bases outside gene matches: 1. The CDR3 loop spans 14 amino acids. Germline lookup yields CDR1 LNHNV and CDR2 YYDKDF (reference sequence).

This clonotype was recorded at least ten times. The chain is built from TRBV11-2 and TRBJ2-7; D gene ambiguous. Between the trimmed V and J ends, which lost 5 bases and 2 bases, there was a span of 7 bases. The CDR3 consists of 12 residues. Germline CDR1 and CDR2: SGHAT and FQNNGV. The CDR3 sequence is CASSRWTYEQYF. The CDR3 DNA reads TGTGCCAGCAGCCGCTGGACCTACGAGCAGTACTTC.

This clonotype was recorded a few times. The genes are TRBV11-2 and TRBJ2-3; D possibly corresponds to TRBD2 (6 bases). V was shortened by 2 bases and J by 5 bases, with 14 bases between the two germline ends. The CDR3 covers 15 residues. The V gene's germline CDR1 is SGHAT and CDR2 FQNNGV. The CDR3 sequence: CASSLWGSAGDTQYF. CDR3 DNA: TGTGCCAGCAGCTTATGGGGTTCAGCGGGAGATACGCAGTATTTT.

This clonotype has a count of ten or more. The chain has TRBV10-3 and TRBJ2-3, with a tentative D call TRBD2 (5 bases). Germline V CDR1 and CDR2: ENHRY, SYGVKD. The CDR3 runs 17 residues. V gave up 0 bases and J gave up 3 bases, with 16 bases separating them. CDR3 sequence reads: CAISESSGWGRTDTQYF. The CDR3 nucleotides read TGTGCCATCAGTGAGTCTTCGGGATGGGGAAGGACAGATACGCAGTATTTT.

The chain has TRBV6-2 or TRBV6-3 and TRBJ2-5; maybe TRBD1 (6 bases). Germline CDR1 MNHEY, CDR2 SVGEGT. V was pared by 6 bases and J by 0 bases, with 14 bases between. The CDR3 is made up of 15 amino acids. In nucleotides, the CDR3 is TGTGCCAGCAGGGCGGTGGGGGCGTACCAAGAGACCCAGTACTTC. Translated, it gives CASRAVGAYQETQYF.